The rows below give T cell receptor beta chains drawn from one sample of a study of cytomegalovirus exposure and HLA in healthy donors. Profiling relied on immunoSEQ multiplex PCR, and the TCRdb table lists in-frame clones only, not all of them. The table includes fewer than 150,000 clones, approximately 73% detected once. The material sequenced was PBMCs. The receptors originated from a human donor in good health. Both conserved end residues are part of each CDR3. A D gene is named only where the DNA matches it firmly. Size tells how often a clone was seen (once, few, many) or the class of an expanded clone, and some rows leave it out.

TRBV19,.,.,15,TRBJ1-4,TGTGCCAGCGCGGATTTGGGGGGGATTAATGAAAAACTGTTTTTT,CASADLGGINEKLFF
TRBV12-5,.,.,17,TRBJ1-2,TGTGCTAGTGGTTTCTCCTCACCGGGACAAACTAACTATGGCTACACCTTC,CASGFSSPGQTNYGYTF
TRBV18,TRBD1,.,15,TRBJ1-1,TGTGCCAGCTATCGAACAGGGGGCGGGTACACTGAAGCTTTCTTT,CASYRTGGGYTEAFF
TRBV5-6,.,.,15,TRBJ1-1,TGTGCCAGCAGCTCCGATGCGGGAGGGGACGAAGAGGCTTTCTTT,CASSSDAGGDEEAFF
TRBV7-9,.,.,12,TRBJ2-5,TGTGCCAGCAGCTTATTTGCGGAGACCCAGTACTTC,CASSLFAETQYF
TRBV29-1,.,few,12,TRBJ2-1,TGCAGCGTTGAAGTGGGGGCCGGGGAGCAGTTCTTC,CSVEVGAGEQFF
TRBV6-6,TRBD1,.,15,TRBJ2-1,TGTGCCAGCAGTTACTCGACAGGGGGGTTCAATGAGCAGTTCTTC,CASSYSTGGFNEQFF
TRBV6-5,.,few,14,TRBJ2-7,TGTGCCAGCAGTTATGACATCTTCTACTACGAGCAGTACTTC,CASSYDIFYYEQYF
TRBV10-3,.,few,14,TRBJ1-1,TGTGCCATCAACAAGGGATCCAGGGACACTGAAGCTTTCTTT,CAINKGSRDTEAFF
TRBV6-1,.,.,14,TRBJ2-7,TGTGCCAGCACAGTGGGGACATACGCCTACGAGCAGTACTTC,CASTVGTYAYEQYF
TRBV7-9,.,.,12,TRBJ2-7,TGTGCCAGCAGCTGGCACCCCTACGAGCAGTACTTC,CASSWHPYEQYF
TRBV5-6,TRBD1,few,15,TRBJ2-7,TGTGCCAGCAGCCCTACGGGACAGGGTTTCTACGAGCAGTACTTC,CASSPTGQGFYEQYF
TRBV28,.,.,12,TRBJ1-1,TGTGCCAGCAGTAAGGTGACGGGAGAAGCTTTCTTT,CASSKVTGEAFF
TRBV19,TRBD2,.,14,TRBJ2-3,TGTGCCAGCGGGACTAGCGGAAGTACAGATACGCAGTATTTT,CASGTSGSTDTQYF
TRBV6-6,TRBD1,.,13,TRBJ2-1,TGTGCCAGCAGTTACGTCAGGACAGGGTTACAGTTCTTC,CASSYVRTGLQFF
TRBV5-8,.,.,14,TRBJ2-7,TGTGCCAGCAGCTTGGTCTGGAGCTCCTACGAGCAGTACTTC,CASSLVWSSYEQYF
TRBV6-5,TRBD1,once,13,TRBJ1-2,TGTGCCAGCAGCGAGACAGGGCGTGATGGCTACACCTTC,CASSETGRDGYTF
TRBV5-1,TRBD2,.,14,TRBJ2-1,TGCGCCAGCAGCCCGGGACTAGATGTGGATGAGCAGTTCTTC,CASSPGLDVDEQFF
TRBV5-1,.,.,13,TRBJ2-4,TGCGCCAGCAGCTTGTTGCCTAGGGGCATTCAGTACTTC,CASSLLPRGIQYF
TRBV11-2,TRBD2,.,14,TRBJ2-7,TGTGCCAGCAGCTTGGAGTGGGGGGGATCGCTGCAGTACTTC,CASSLEWGGSLQYF
TRBV6-1,TRBD1,.,15,TRBJ1-2,TGTGCCAGCAGTGAAACGCGAGGACAGGGGTATGGCTACACCTTC,CASSETRGQGYGYTF
TRBV6-1,.,few,13,TRBJ1-1,TGTGCCAGTTCAGGGGCTTCGAACACTGAAGCTTTCTTT,CASSGASNTEAFF
TRBV30,TRBD1,.,12,TRBJ2-7,TGTGCCTCTTCGACAGGGTACTACGAGCAGTACTTC,CASSTGYYEQYF
TRBV5-1,TRBD1,.,15,TRBJ1-2,TGCGCCAGCAGCTTGGTCGGACAGGAGAACTATGGCTACACCTTC,CASSLVGQENYGYTF
TRBV6-5,.,once,12,TRBJ2-5,TGTGCCAGCAGTTACGGGGGGGAGACCCAGTACTTC,CASSYGGETQYF
TRBV11-2,.,.,12,TRBJ2-5,TGTGCCAGCAGCTTAGCTTTAGAGACCCAGTACTTC,CASSLALETQYF
TRBV1,.,.,20,TRBJ1-5,TGCACCAGCAGCCAAGTTCGCCGGGACAGGGCCTTTTATAGCAATCAGCCCCAGCATTTT,CTSSQVRRDRAFYSNQPQHF
TRBV4-1,TRBD2,.,16,TRBJ2-2,TGCGCCAGCAGCCAAGAGCGGGAGGGGGACACCGGGGAGCTGTTTTTT,CASSQEREGDTGELFF
TRBV27,TRBD1,.,15,TRBJ2-3,TGTGCCAGCAGCCTTCGGGACAGGGGAACAGATACGCAGTATTTT,CASSLRDRGTDTQYF
TRBV7-9,TRBD1,.,15,TRBJ1-1,TGTGCCAGCAGCCCCTTCCAGGGGGTTTTTACTGAAGCTTTCTTT,CASSPFQGVFTEAFF
TRBV19,TRBD2,.,15,TRBJ2-3,TGTGCCAGTAGTACCTTGGGGGGGTCCACAGATACGCAGTATTTT,CASSTLGGSTDTQYF